These 5 T cell receptor beta chains were all obtained from the same sample, sequenced in a study of shared clonotypes between healthy human individuals. Some clones are missing from TCRdb's copy, which holds only in-frame ones; the method was immunoSEQ multiplex PCR. This repertoire shows a few million clones, more than 85% found once; its top ten account for 0.39%. The sample taken for sequencing was naive CD4+ T cells from PBMCs. The subset is: CD45RA+ positively selected. The origin of the receptors is a man between 18 and 35 years old in good health. Some clones in this sample may be carry-over from other donors' samples.

V is TRBV9 and J is TRBJ2-3, with no clear D. The ends were cut back, 0 bases at V and 2 bases at J, with 7 bases in the middle. The germline CDR1 and CDR2 sequences are SGDLS and YYNGEE. This CDR3 is built from 14 residues. CDR3 amino acids: CASSVAAYTDTQYF. DNA for the CDR3: TGTGCCAGCAGCGTAGCGGCTTACACAGATACGCAGTATTTT. Supplemented by reference TRBV9 and TRBJ2-3, the full variable domain reads DSGVTQTPKHLITATGQRVTLRCSPRSGDLSVYWYQQSLDQGLQFLIQYYNGEERAKGNILERFSAQQFPDLHSELNLSSLELGDSALYFCASSVAAYTDTQYFGPGTRLTVL.

The rearrangement links TRBV6-6 to TRBJ2-7; 11 bases align to TRBD2. This CDR3 has 15 amino acids. Germline CDR1 is MNHNY and CDR2 is SVGAGI (reference sequence). V was pared by 2 bases and J by 3 bases, with 3 bases of the junction left unmatched. The CDR3 DNA reads as TGTGCCAGCAGTTACCCCACTAGCGGGGGCTACGAGCAGTACTTC. Protein: CASSYPTSGGYEQYF.

This sequence joins TRBV11-1 and TRBJ1-2; D is undetermined. Deletions cut 5 bases from V and 8 bases from J, with 24 bases between. Germline CDR1 reads SGHAT; CDR2 reads FQDESV (reference sequence). The CDR3 has 16 residues. DNA of the CDR3: TGTGCCAGCAGCCCTGGGATCGGGCTGGAACCTAACGGCTACACCTTC. It translates to CASSPGIGLEPNGYTF. The full variable domain, rest sourced from reference TRBV11-1 and TRBJ1-2, is EAEVAQSPRYKITEKSQAVAFWCDPISGHATLYWYRQILGQGPELLVQFQDESVVDDSQLPKDRFSAERLKGVDSTLKIQPAELGDSAMYLCASSPGIGLEPNGYTFGSGTRLTVV.

To note about this clone: Other DNA sequences within the sample encode an identical CDR3. V is TRBV28 and J is TRBJ1-2, with D unresolved. The V gene lost 3 bases and the J gene lost 0 bases, with 8 bases spanning the gap. Germline CDR1 reads MDHEN; CDR2 reads SYDVKM. The CDR3 is made up of 14 amino acids. CDR3 sequence (DNA): TGTGCCAGCAGTTTTCCCGGAGCTAACTATGGCTACACCTTC. It yields the protein CASSFPGANYGYTF.

The chain employs TRBV7-2 and TRBJ2-7, with 9 bases fitting TRBD2. Germline CDR1 is SGHTA and CDR2 is FQGNSA. The CDR3 contains 14 residues. Trimming at V came to 5 bases and at J to 3 bases, leaving 5 bases not matched to a gene. For the CDR3, the DNA is TGTGCCAGCAGCCGACTAGCGGAATACTACGAGCAGTACTTC. Its translation is CASSRLAEYYEQYF.